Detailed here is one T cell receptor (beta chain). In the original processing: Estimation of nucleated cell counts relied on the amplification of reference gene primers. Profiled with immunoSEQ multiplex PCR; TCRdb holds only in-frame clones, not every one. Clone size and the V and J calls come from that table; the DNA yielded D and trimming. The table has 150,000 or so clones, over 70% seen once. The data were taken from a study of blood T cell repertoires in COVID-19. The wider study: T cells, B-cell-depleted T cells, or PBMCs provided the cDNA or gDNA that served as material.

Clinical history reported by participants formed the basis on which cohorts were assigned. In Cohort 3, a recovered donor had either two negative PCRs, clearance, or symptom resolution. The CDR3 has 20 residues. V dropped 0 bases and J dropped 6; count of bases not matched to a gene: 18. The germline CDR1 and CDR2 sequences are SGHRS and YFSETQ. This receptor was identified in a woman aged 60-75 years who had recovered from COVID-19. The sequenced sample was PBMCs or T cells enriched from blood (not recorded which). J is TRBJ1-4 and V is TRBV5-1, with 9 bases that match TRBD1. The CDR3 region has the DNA TGCGCCAGCAGCTTGGGCCCGGGACAGGGCAGTAGTGGGATTGATGAAAAACTGTTTTTT. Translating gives CASSLGPGQGSSGIDEKLFF.